The sequence of this T cell receptor beta chain was determined in a study of T cell responses to AZD1222 COVID-19 vaccine. Study outcomes and limitations: Nearly half of spike-specific TCRs reportedly go after variant regions that carry no mutations.

Worth noting for this clone: As yet, its antigen is unknown.

Assay: immunoSEQ multiplex PCR; the TCRdb copy retains only in-frame clones and omits some. The repertoire consists of roughly 28,000 clones, with around 90% occurring once and the leading ten covering over 1%. This specimen consisted of peripheral blood, obtained on day 0 of AZD1222 vaccination. This receptor was identified in an adult in good health.

Written as DNA, the CDR3 is TGCGCCAGCAGCTTGGCCGGGACAGCCTACGAGCAGTACTTC. Encoded protein: CASSLAGTAYEQYF. V is TRBV5-1 and J is TRBJ2-7, with 7 bases aligning to TRBD1. J gave up 2 bases and V 0 bases, and 2 bases lay outside the gene matches. CDR3 length equals 14 residues. Germline CDR1 is SGHRS and CDR2 is YFSETQ.